Listed below are T cell receptor beta chains from one sample, sequenced in a study of cytomegalovirus exposure and HLA in healthy donors. Repertoires were generated with immunoSEQ multiplex PCR, while TCRdb's copy carries only in-frame clones and drops some. This repertoire includes more than 55,000 clones. The sample was PBMCs. These receptors all come from a woman aged 40 to 50 in good health and CMV-seropositive. CDR3s include the opening cysteine and the closing phenylalanine or tryptophan. A D gene is named only where the DNA matches it firmly.

-	TRBJ2-7	TRBV4-2	TGTGCCAGCAGCCTGCGGATCTCCTACGAGCAGTACTTC	CASSLRISYEQYF
-	TRBJ1-2	TRBV4-1	TGCGCCAGCAGCCAAGAGTGGGCCATCTTCTATGGCTACACCTTC	CASSQEWAIFYGYTF
-	TRBJ2-1	TRBV29-1	TGCAGCGTTGAGGGCACAGACTACAATGAGCAGTTCTTC	CSVEGTDYNEQFF
TRBD2	TRBJ2-1	TRBV28	TGTGCCAGCACCCCACTTGGGACTAGCGGGAGGGCCTACAATGAGCAGTTCTTC	CASTPLGTSGRAYNEQFF
TRBD2	TRBJ2-1	TRBV5-1	TGCGCCAGCAGCCAGACTAGCGGCTTCAACAATGAGCAGTTCTTC	CASSQTSGFNNEQFF
TRBD1	TRBJ1-2	TRBV2	TGTGCCAGCAGAGCGGGACAGGGTAACTATGGCTACACCTTC	CASRAGQGNYGYTF
TRBD2	TRBJ2-3	TRBV5-4	TGTGCCAGCAGCACGGGGGGGGGCTTATCCGGTGATACGCAGTATTTT	CASSTGGGLSGDTQYF
-	TRBJ1-5	TRBV9	TGTGCCAGCAGCGTAGAGGGGCTTTATAGCAATCAGCCCCAGCATTTT	CASSVEGLYSNQPQHF
-	TRBJ1-2	TRBV2	TGTGCCAGCAGTCGGCCCGGAGGGAACTATGGCTACACCTTC	CASSRPGGNYGYTF
TRBD2	TRBJ2-7	TRBV11-2	TGTGCCAGCAGCTCATCTAGCGGGGGGCCCTCCTACGAGCAGTACTTC	CASSSSSGGPSYEQYF
-	TRBJ1-2	TRBV19	TGTGCCAGTAGTATAGCGGGGAAAAACACCTTC	CASSIAGKNTF
TRBD1	TRBJ2-7	TRBV6-5	TGTGCCAGCAGTCCACTAGGACAGGTCTCTTACGAGCAGTACTTC	CASSPLGQVSYEQYF
TRBD1	TRBJ2-3	TRBV15	TGTGCCACCAGCCGAAGGACAGGGTCGGCAGATACGCAGTATTTT	CATSRRTGSADTQYF
TRBD2	TRBJ2-7	TRBV9	TGTGCCAGCAGCGCAGGCGGGGGGGCCTCCTACGAGCAGTACTTC	CASSAGGGASYEQYF
-	TRBJ2-7	TRBV4-1	TGCGCCAGCAGCCAAGTCGGCCTCGGAGTACCCGAGCAGTACTTC	CASSQVGLGVPEQYF
TRBD2	TRBJ2-3	TRBV19	TGTGCCAGTACTACCGGGACTAGCATTCCAGATACGCAGTATTTT	CASTTGTSIPDTQYF
TRBD2	TRBJ2-1	TRBV5-1	TGCGCCAGCCGCTTGGAAGCGGGAGCCTACAATGAGCAGTTCTTC	CASRLEAGAYNEQFF
-	TRBJ1-6	TRBV6-1	TGTGCCAGCAGTGAAGGGTGGCAGGGCGATTCACCCCTCCACTTT	CASSEGWQGDSPLHF
-	TRBJ1-5	TRBV7-3	TGTGCCAGCAGCTTAACGTTAAAGAGAGGGTGCGGTCAGCCCCAGCATTTT	CASSLTLKRGCGQPQHF
TRBD1	TRBJ2-6	TRBV27	TGTGCCAGCAGGGGGGACAGGGGGACTGGGGCCAACGTCCTGACTTTC	CASRGDRGTGANVLTF
-	TRBJ2-7	TRBV28	TGTGCCAGCAGTTCCGCCGGGACAATGAGCGAGCAGTACTTC	CASSSAGTMSEQYF
-	TRBJ2-1	TRBV4-2	TGTGCCAGCAGCCAAGACGACCCGGTTGGGGGCGGGGAGCAGTTCTTC	CASSQDDPVGGGEQFF
-	TRBJ1-2	TRBV20-1	TGCAGTGCTGGGCCTGGGGGCTACACCTTC	CSAGPGGYTF
TRBD1	TRBJ2-1	TRBV9	TGTGCCAGCAGCGAAGGAGGGGGACAGGGAGTAAGCTCCTACAATGAGCAGTTCTTC	CASSEGGGQGVSSYNEQFF
-	TRBJ1-1	TRBV10-1	TGCGCCAGCAGTGAGTCTGGGGGGATGCACACTGAAGCTTTCTTT	CASSESGGMHTEAFF
TRBD2	TRBJ2-1	TRBV5-3	TGTGCCAGAAGCCCGGGACTAGCGGGAGGCAATGAGCAGTTCTTC	CARSPGLAGGNEQFF
-	TRBJ2-2	TRBV5-4	TGTGCCAGCAGCTTGTGGGCAGGGAACACCGGGGAGCTGTTTTTT	CASSLWAGNTGELFF
-	TRBJ1-1	TRBV9	TGTGCCAGCAGCGTAGCAGGAATTAACACTGAAGCTTTCTTT	CASSVAGINTEAFF
TRBD1	TRBJ1-5	TRBV5-5	TGTGCCAGCAGCACACAGACAGGGGTTCAGCCCCAGCATTTT	CASSTQTGVQPQHF
-	TRBJ2-3	TRBV6-1	TGTGCCAGCAGTGTGATCGCGGGGGCCACAGATACGCAGTATTTT	CASSVIAGATDTQYF
TRBD2	TRBJ2-5	TRBV5-4	TGTGCCAGCAGTAGGGGTCAGCGGGGGGCCCGCATAGAGACCCAGTACTTC	CASSRGQRGARIETQYF
TRBD2	TRBJ2-7	TRBV27	TGTGCCAGCAGTTCGGGACTAGCGGGACGGGAGCAGTACTTC	CASSSGLAGREQYF
-	TRBJ1-3	TRBV5-1	TGCGCCAGCAGCTTGAATCACCAAGAGGGAGGTGGAAACACCATATATTTT	CASSLNHQEGGGNTIYF
TRBD2	TRBJ2-7	TRBV6-5	TGTGCCAGCAGCCTACTAGCGGCAAGCGGCTACGAGCAGTACTTC	CASSLLAASGYEQYF
-	TRBJ1-3	TRBV15	TGTGCCACCAGCAGAGATCGGGGAAGGGGAAACACCATATATTTT	CATSRDRGRGNTIYF
-	TRBJ2-7	TRBV2	TGTGCCAGCAGCGTCAGGACAGAGCTGTCCTACGAGCAGTACTTC	CASSVRTELSYEQYF
-	TRBJ1-6	TRBV11-3	TGTGCCAGCAGCTTATCAGGGGATAATTCACCCCTCCACTTT	CASSLSGDNSPLHF
TRBD2	TRBJ2-1	TRBV30	TGTGCCTGGATATCGACCGGGCTAGCGGGAGGCAATGAGCAGTTCTTC	CAWISTGLAGGNEQFF
TRBD1	TRBJ1-1	TRBV5-4	TGTGCCAGCAGTACAGGGGGCGCAAACACTGAAGCTTTCTTT	CASSTGGANTEAFF
-	TRBJ2-2	TRBV27	TGTGCCAGCAGTTCTAGTCAGGGGGAGCTGTTTTTT	CASSSSQGELFF
-	TRBJ1-1	TRBV7-3	TGTGCCAGCAGCTCAACCCCTTTGGCAGGGTGGAACACTGAAGCTTTCTTT	CASSSTPLAGWNTEAFF
-	TRBJ1-3	TRBV6-5	TGTGCCAGCAGTATAGCCCTTTCTGGAAACACCATATATTTT	CASSIALSGNTIYF
TRBD1	TRBJ2-1	TRBV28	TGTGCCAGCAGTCCGCCAACAGGGGGCGCGGGGCAGTTCTTC	CASSPPTGGAGQFF
TRBD2	TRBJ2-3	TRBV13	TGTGCCAGCAGCCCTAGCGGGGGGGCTAGAGATACGCAGTATTTT	CASSPSGGARDTQYF
TRBD2	TRBJ2-1	TRBV5-5	TGTGCCAGCAGCCCGCTTCCGACTAGCGGGAGGGCCAATGAGCAGTTCTTC	CASSPLPTSGRANEQFF
TRBD1	TRBJ1-5	TRBV7-6	TGTGCCAGCAGCTTAGGGACAGGGGAAAGCAATCAGCCCCAGCATTTT	CASSLGTGESNQPQHF
-	TRBJ1-5	TRBV6-1	TGTGCCAGCAGTGAACTTCGTCAGAAGAGCAATCAGCCCCAGCATTTT	CASSELRQKSNQPQHF
TRBD1	TRBJ1-2	TRBV15	TGTGCCACCAGTTCAGGGGGCGCGGTGGATGGCTACACCTTC	CATSSGGAVDGYTF
TRBD1	TRBJ1-1	TRBV10-3	TGTGCCATGCAAGATGACAGGGGAAGGACTGAAGCTTTCTTT	CAMQDDRGRTEAFF
TRBD1	TRBJ1-3	TRBV5-1	TGCGCCAGCAGCTTGCGACAGGGCCGAGGATTCTCTGGAAACACCATATATTTT	CASSLRQGRGFSGNTIYF
TRBD1	TRBJ2-6	TRBV5-8	TGTGCCAGCAGCTGGATAACGGGACAGGGGGTTTCTGGGGCCAACGTCCTGACTTTC	CASSWITGQGVSGANVLTF
-	TRBJ1-5	TRBV9	TGTGCCAGCAGCGTAGCAGCAGGGGACAATCAGCCCCAGCATTTT	CASSVAAGDNQPQHF
TRBD2	TRBJ2-5	TRBV28	TGTGCCAGCAGTTTCGCCATCCCCAAGCCGGGACTAGCGGCCCCAGGGGCGACCCAGTACTTC	CASSFAIPKPGLAAPGATQYF